Presented here are 17 T cell receptor beta chains from one specimen sequenced in a study of cytomegalovirus exposure and HLA in healthy donors. Amplification used 60 Vbeta primers and 13 Jbeta primers. Profiled with immunoSEQ multiplex PCR; TCRdb holds only in-frame clones, not every one. The profile shows some 180,000 clones, 70% to 80% of them singletons. Source material: PBMCs. These receptor sequences come from a woman aged 55-70 years in good health and CMV-seropositive.

This sequence joins TRBV5-1 and TRBJ2-7, with 7 bases identical to TRBD1. Germline-derived CDR1 and CDR2 are SGHRS and YFSETQ. This CDR3 is built from 13 residues. Trimming cost V 1 base and J 7 bases; bases outside gene matches: 5. The DNA of the CDR3 is TGCGCCAGCAGCTTGACAGGGGTGGAAGAGCAGTACTTC. Its protein product is CASSLTGVEEQYF.

The V and J genes are TRBV5-1 and TRBJ2-3; 11 bases agree with TRBD2. Germline loops: CDR1 SGHRS, CDR2 YFSETQ. V lost 1 base to trimming and J lost 3 bases; unmatched junction nucleotides: 7. CDR3 length equals 17 residues. The CDR3 loop reads CASSLRSGGASTDTQYF. CDR3 bases: TGCGCCAGCAGCTTGCGTAGCGGGGGGGCGTCTACAGATACGCAGTATTTT.

V usage is TRBV30 and J usage is TRBJ2-7, with 8 nucleotides matching TRBD2. The germline V gene has CDR1 GTSNPN and CDR2 SVGIG (reference sequence). V shed 4 bases, J shed 0 bases, and the junction held 8 bases outside the gene matches. This CDR3 comprises 15 residues. This CDR3 reads CAWKVAGLSSYEQYF. CDR3 DNA sequence: TGTGCCTGGAAGGTAGCGGGATTAAGCTCCTACGAGCAGTACTTC.

The V and J genes are TRBV28 and TRBJ2-4; 8 positions match TRBD1. With 10 bases clipped from V and 3 bases from J, the junction kept 5 bases outside the gene matches. The CDR3 is 13 residues long. The V gene's germline CDR1 is MDHEN and CDR2 SYDVKM. The CDR3, as DNA: TGTGCCACCCGACAGGGGATCAAAAACATTCAGTACTTC. It specifies CATRQGIKNIQYF.

In regard to this clone: The junction departs from germline at one end; a sequencing error may be responsible. The chain couples TRBV7-9 to TRBJ1-5; D is unclear. This CDR3 is built from 17 residues. Looked up from germline, CDR1 is SEHNR and CDR2 is FQNEAQ (reference sequence). This chain's CDR3 is CSSSFASNRLSNQPQHF. DNA of the CDR3: TGTTCCAGCAGCTTTGCCAGTAACCGCCTTAGCAATCAGCCCCAGCATTTT.

This clone was seen only a few times. The gene calls are TRBV19 and TRBJ1-5; 7 positions match TRBD1. This CDR3 contains 13 residues. Germline values: CDR1 LNHDA, CDR2 SQIVND (reference sequence). With 8 bases clipped from V and 4 bases from J, the junction kept 5 bases outside the gene matches. Here the CDR3 reads CASRGQENQPQHF. DNA of the CDR3: TGTGCCAGTCGTGGACAGGAAAATCAGCCCCAGCATTTT.

This clone was seen only a few times. This sample also contains other DNA sequences that code for the same CDR3. The CDR3 is CASSLSNRGNEQFF. The CDR3, as DNA: TGTGCCAGCAGCTTATCCAACCGGGGTAATGAGCAGTTCTTC. This chain joins TRBV7-2 and TRBJ2-1, with D perhaps matching TRBD2 (5 bases). CDR3 length: 14 residues. Deletions cut 2 bases from V and 7 bases from J, with 12 bases between. Germline assignment: CDR1 SGHTA and CDR2 FQGNSA. Drawing the rest from reference TRBV7-2 and TRBJ2-1, the complete variable domain is GAGVSQSPSNKVTEKGKDVELRCDPISGHTALYWYRQSLGQGLEFLIYFQGNSAPDKSGLPSDRFSAERTGGSVSTLTIQRTQQEDSAVYLCASSLSNRGNEQFFGPGTRLTVL.

J is TRBJ2-5 and V is TRBV5-1; 9 positions agree with TRBD1. With 4 bases clipped from V and 6 bases from J, the junction kept 7 bases outside the gene matches. Germline V gene data show CDR1 as SGHRS and CDR2 as YFSETQ. This CDR3 is 14 amino acids long. CDR3 coding DNA: TGCGCCAGCAGCAGCCGGACAGGGGTGAAGACCCAGTACTTC. Residues: CASSSRTGVKTQYF.

V usage is TRBV19 and J usage is TRBJ1-4; D uncertain. Deletions cut 7 bases from V and 0 bases from J, with 12 bases between. Germline CDR1 is LNHDA and CDR2 is SQIVND (reference sequence). The CDR3 totals 15 residues. The CDR3 DNA is TGTGCCAGTAACGACCCCGGAGCAACTAATGAAAAACTGTTTTTT. This encodes CASNDPGATNEKLFF.

J is TRBJ1-5 and V is TRBV19, with unresolved D. V was pared by 3 bases and J by 4 bases, with 10 bases between. Germline-derived CDR1 and CDR2 are LNHDA and SQIVND (reference sequence). This CDR3 is 14 amino acids long. In DNA form, the CDR3 reads TGTGCCAGTAGTATTTTCACAGTTAATCAGCCCCAGCATTTT. Its translation: CASSIFTVNQPQHF.

The chain couples TRBV7-9 to TRBJ2-3; no firm D call. In germline, CDR1 is SEHNR, CDR2 FQNEAQ (reference sequence). Trimming left V 4 bases short and J 1 base short, with 6 bases between. This CDR3 has 13 residues. The CDR3 here is CASSSRGTDTQYF. CDR3 DNA: TGTGCCAGCAGCTCCCGGGGCACAGATACGCAGTATTTT. Full variable domain (rest looked up from reference TRBV7-9 and TRBJ2-3): DTGVSQNPRHKITKRGQNVTFRCDPISEHNRLYWYRQTLGQGPEFLTYFQNEAQLEKSRLLSDRFSAERPKGSFSTLEIQRTEQGDSAMYLCASSSRGTDTQYFGPGTRLTVL.

The CDR3 loop reads CASRWTGFNQPQHF. CDR3 DNA sequence: TGTGCCAGTAGGTGGACAGGGTTCAATCAGCCCCAGCATTTT. The chain carries TRBV19 and TRBJ1-5; 8 bases align to TRBD1. The CDR3 extends over 14 amino acids. Germline V gives CDR1 LNHDA, CDR2 SQIVND (reference sequence). With V trimmed by 6 bases and J by 3 bases, 4 bases remained unmatched.

The chain uses TRBV6-6 and TRBJ2-7; 7 bases fit TRBD1. The CDR3 consists of 13 residues. Germline CDR1 and CDR2: MNHNY and SVGAGI (reference sequence). V lost 8 bases, J lost 4 bases, and 8 bases stayed unmatched. The DNA for the CDR3 is TGTGCCAGCCAGCCGGGACAGCTGTACGAGCAGTACTTC. Its translation is CASQPGQLYEQYF.

The V and J genes are TRBV9 and TRBJ2-6; D is unresolved. Germline CDR1 and CDR2: SGDLS and YYNGEE. The CDR3 is 14 residues long. V shed 0 bases and J shed 8 bases, with 9 bases lying between them. The CDR3 region has the DNA TGTGCCAGCAGCGTAGAGAGTGTAACCAACGTCCTGACTTTC. It yields the protein CASSVESVTNVLTF.

This clone was counted once. V is TRBV2 and J is TRBJ2-7, with D perhaps TRBD1 (6 bases). This CDR3 region has 14 residues. Trimming took off 3 bases at V and 3 bases at J, with 12 bases between the two ends. CDR1 is SNHLY, CDR2 FYNNEI, per germline. The CDR3 region is CASSDGQGNYEQYF. DNA for the CDR3: TGTGCCAGCAGTGACGGGCAGGGGAACTACGAGCAGTACTTC.

This clone occurred a few times. Here the CDR3 DNA reads TGTGCCAGTCCCGGGGACAGGGTGCCAGATACGCAGTATTTT. Its protein product is CASPGDRVPDTQYF. The chain joins TRBV19 to TRBJ2-3; 9 bases agree with TRBD1. After removal of 8 bases from V and 4 bases from J, the junction contained 7 bases not matched to a gene. CDR1 and CDR2 from the germline V gene are LNHDA and SQIVND (reference sequence). This CDR3 is 14 amino acids long. The full variable domain, rest sourced from reference TRBV19 and TRBJ2-3, is DGGITQSPKYLFRKEGQNVTLSCEQNLNHDAMYWYRQDPGQGLRLIYYSQIVNDFQKGDIAEGYSVSREKKESFPLTVTSAQKNPTAFYLCASPGDRVPDTQYFGPGTRLTVL.

DNA of the CDR3: TGTGCCAGCGGCCAGACAGGGGGGAACACTGAAGCTTTCTTT. It codes for CASGQTGGNTEAFF. V usage is TRBV6-6 and J usage is TRBJ1-1; 9 bases agree with TRBD1. V was pared by 8 bases and J by 1 base, with 5 bases of the junction left unmatched. CDR3 length equals 14 residues. Looked up from germline, CDR1 is MNHNY and CDR2 is SVGAGI (reference sequence).